This entry lists 9 T cell receptor beta chains sequenced from one sample in a study of OX40 agonist ivuxolimab in advanced cancers. TCRdb's table, derived via immunoSEQ multiplex PCR, lists solely in-frame clones and lacks some. The table shows about 73,000 clones, with around 90% occurring only once. The sample was CD4+ or CD8+ T cells sorted from blood, taken in a trial of the OX40 agonist ivuxolimab. The receptors originated from an adult with an advanced solid tumor such as melanoma, head and neck, liver or kidney cancer.

This chain joins TRBV19 and TRBJ2-7; no firm D call. V lost 6 bases and J 2 bases, leaving 11 bases between the germline ends. The CDR3 consists of 13 residues. CDR1 LNHDA and CDR2 SQIVND come from the germline V gene (reference sequence). The CDR3 sequence is CASRRGRAYEQYF. CDR3 in DNA: TGTGCCAGTAGAAGAGGTAGGGCCTACGAGCAGTACTTC.

This clone showed up just once. The chain carries TRBV29-1 and TRBJ1-1; 7 nucleotides match TRBD1. The CDR3 covers 12 residues. Unmatched junction bases numbered 5, after V lost 5 bases and J lost 5 bases. CDR1 and CDR2 (germline): SQVTM, ANQGSEA. The CDR3 sequence is CSVFQGGTEAFF. DNA of the CDR3: TGCAGCGTTTTTCAGGGGGGGACTGAAGCTTTCTTT.

V is TRBV7-8 and J is TRBJ1-5; D not resolved. CDR3 length equals 15 residues. Germline loops: CDR1 SGHVS, CDR2 FQNEAQ. Trimming pared 0 bases from V and 7 bases from J, leaving 13 bases between. The CDR3 DNA reads TGTGCCAGCAGCTTAGCACGGGCGGAAGGGCAGCCCCAGCATTTT. Residues: CASSLARAEGQPQHF.

This chain connects TRBV28 to TRBJ1-4, with D possibly TRBD1 on 6 matching bases. This CDR3 has 15 residues. V was clipped by 4 bases and J by 8 bases, with 17 bases between them. Germline V gene data show CDR1 as MDHEN and CDR2 as SYDVKM. The CDR3 loop is CASSSLGQTGEKLFF. The CDR3 DNA is TGTGCCAGCAGTTCTCTTGGACAAACAGGGGAAAAACTGTTTTTT.

This clone has only one observation. This sequence joins TRBV18 and TRBJ1-4; TRBD1 matches 7 bases. This CDR3 is built from 14 residues. The germline V gene has CDR1 KGHSH and CDR2 LQKENI. Unmatched junction bases numbered 6, after V lost 3 bases and J lost 8 bases. In DNA, the CDR3 is TGTGCCAGCTCACCTTCCCAGGGACAGGAAAAACTGTTTTTT. As protein: CASSPSQGQEKLFF.

The V and J genes are TRBV28 and TRBJ1-3; D call uncertain. V lost 5 bases, J lost 8 bases, and 16 bases lay in between. Germline V lookup: CDR1 MDHEN, CDR2 SYDVKM. There are 14 residues in the CDR3. CDR3 sequence reads: CASSPSSVRDTIYF. The DNA of the CDR3 is TGTGCCAGCAGTCCCAGTTCAGTTCGAGACACCATATATTTT.

V and J are TRBV9 and TRBJ2-5, with D possibly matching TRBD2 (6 bases). Germline CDR1 SGDLS, CDR2 YYNGEE. This CDR3 region has 16 residues. V was clipped by 4 bases and J by 5 bases, with 21 bases between them. The CDR3 coding sequence is TGTGCCAGCAGCCCCTCGGGTAGCGGCAGACGGGAGACCCAGTACTTC. It is translated as CASSPSGSGRRETQYF.

The chain uses TRBV7-3 and TRBJ1-1, with a weak D call TRBD1 (6 bases). Looked up from germline, CDR1 is SGHTA and CDR2 is FQGTGA. V lost 8 bases and J lost 1, with 14 bases in between. The CDR3 has 14 residues. CDR3 region: CASSPGHSNTEAFF. The DNA for the CDR3 is TGTGCCAGCTCACCGGGACACTCGAACACTGAAGCTTTCTTT.

This clone appeared a single time. The rearrangement uses TRBV6-5 and TRBJ2-1; TRBD2 agrees at 11 bases. This CDR3 has 15 residues. V was clipped by 6 bases and J by 3 bases; unmatched bases: 4. Germline V CDR1 and CDR2: MNHEY, SVGAGI. In nucleotides, the CDR3 is TGTGCCAGCAGCCTCACTAGCGGGAGCTACAATGAGCAGTTCTTC. Residues: CASSLTSGSYNEQFF.